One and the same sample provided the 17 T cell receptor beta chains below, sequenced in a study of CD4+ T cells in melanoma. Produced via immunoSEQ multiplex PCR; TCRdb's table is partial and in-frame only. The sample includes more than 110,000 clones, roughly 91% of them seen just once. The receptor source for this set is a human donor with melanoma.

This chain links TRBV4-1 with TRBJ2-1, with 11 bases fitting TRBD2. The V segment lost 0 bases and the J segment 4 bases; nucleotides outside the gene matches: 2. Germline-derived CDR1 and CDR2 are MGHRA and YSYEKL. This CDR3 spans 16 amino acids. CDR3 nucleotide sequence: TGCGCCAGCAGCCAAGAAGCTAGCGGGGGGTACAATGAGCAGTTCTTC. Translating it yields CASSQEASGGYNEQFF.

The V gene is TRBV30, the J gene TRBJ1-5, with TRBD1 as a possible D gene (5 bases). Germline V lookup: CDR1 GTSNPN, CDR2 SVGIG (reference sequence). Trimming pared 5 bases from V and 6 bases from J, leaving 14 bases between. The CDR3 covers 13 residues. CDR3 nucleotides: TGTGCCTGGGCGCCAGGGAAGGGTCAGCCCCAGCATTTT. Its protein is CAWAPGKGQPQHF.

The CDR3 coding sequence is TGTGCCAGTAGTATAAACAGAGACACTGAAGCTTTCTTT. This translates into CASSINRDTEAFF. V and J are TRBV19 and TRBJ1-1; D is unresolved. Germline V lookup: CDR1 LNHDA, CDR2 SQIVND (reference sequence). The CDR3 is made up of 13 amino acids. V was cut by 2 bases and J by 3 bases, with 7 bases left in between.

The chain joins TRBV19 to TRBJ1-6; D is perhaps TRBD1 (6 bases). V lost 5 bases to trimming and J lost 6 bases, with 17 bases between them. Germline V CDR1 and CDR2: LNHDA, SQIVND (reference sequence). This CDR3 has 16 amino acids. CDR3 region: CASSPQGLQGNSPLHF. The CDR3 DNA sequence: TGTGCCAGTAGTCCCCAGGGGTTACAGGGTAATTCACCCCTCCACTTT.

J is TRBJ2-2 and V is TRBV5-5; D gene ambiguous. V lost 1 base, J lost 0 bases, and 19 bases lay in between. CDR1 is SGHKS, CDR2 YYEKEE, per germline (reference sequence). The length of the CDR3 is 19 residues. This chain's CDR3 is CASSLRGSYRLSNTGELFF. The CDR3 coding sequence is TGTGCCAGCAGCTTGCGCGGCTCCTACCGCCTATCGAACACCGGGGAGCTGTTTTTT.

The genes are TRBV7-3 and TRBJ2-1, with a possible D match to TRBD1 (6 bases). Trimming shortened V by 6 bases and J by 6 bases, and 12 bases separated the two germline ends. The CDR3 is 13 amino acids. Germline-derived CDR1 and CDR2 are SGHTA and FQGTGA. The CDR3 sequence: CASSSTGFNEQFF. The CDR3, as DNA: TGTGCCAGCAGTTCTACAGGGTTCAATGAGCAGTTCTTC.

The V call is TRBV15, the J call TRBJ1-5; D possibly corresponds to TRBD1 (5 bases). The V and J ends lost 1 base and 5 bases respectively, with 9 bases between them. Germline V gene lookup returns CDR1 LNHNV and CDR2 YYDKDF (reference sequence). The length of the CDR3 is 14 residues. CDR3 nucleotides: TGTGCCACCAGCAGAGTCAGGGCACATCAGCCCCAGCATTTT. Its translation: CATSRVRAHQPQHF.

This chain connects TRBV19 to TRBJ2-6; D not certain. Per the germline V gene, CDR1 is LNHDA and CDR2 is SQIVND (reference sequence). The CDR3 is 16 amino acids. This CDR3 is CATWTHESSGANVLTF. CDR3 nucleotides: TGTGCGACGTGGACGCACGAGAGCTCTGGGGCCAACGTCCTGACTTTC.

Here the CDR3 reads CASGLTGRGDTEAFF. CDR3 DNA sequence: TGTGCCAGCGGCTTAACAGGGAGGGGGGACACTGAAGCTTTCTTT. The gene calls are TRBV2 and TRBJ1-1; D is possibly TRBD1 (6 bases). CDR1 and CDR2 (germline): SNHLY, FYNNEI. Trimming shortened V by 8 bases and J by 3 bases, and 19 bases separated the two germline ends. CDR3 length: 15 residues.

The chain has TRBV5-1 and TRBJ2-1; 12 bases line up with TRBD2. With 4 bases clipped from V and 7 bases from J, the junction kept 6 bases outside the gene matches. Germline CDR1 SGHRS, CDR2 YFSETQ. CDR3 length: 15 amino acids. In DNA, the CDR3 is TGCGCCAGCAGCCCCTTTCTAGCGGGGGGGAATGAGCAGTTCTTC. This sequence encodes CASSPFLAGGNEQFF.

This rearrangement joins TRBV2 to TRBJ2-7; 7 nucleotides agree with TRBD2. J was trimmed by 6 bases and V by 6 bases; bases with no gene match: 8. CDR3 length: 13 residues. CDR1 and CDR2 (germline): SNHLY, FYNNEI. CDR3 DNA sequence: TGTGCCAGCAGCGTGACTAGCCGAATCGAGCAGTACTTC. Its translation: CASSVTSRIEQYF.

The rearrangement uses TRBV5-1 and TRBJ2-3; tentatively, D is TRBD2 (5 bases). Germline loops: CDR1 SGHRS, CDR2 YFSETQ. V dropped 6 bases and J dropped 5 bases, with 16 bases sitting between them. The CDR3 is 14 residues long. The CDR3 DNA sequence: TGCGCCAGCACCAAGCTGCCCGGGGAAGATACGCAGTATTTT. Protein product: CASTKLPGEDTQYF. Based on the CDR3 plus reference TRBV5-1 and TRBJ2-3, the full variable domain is KAGVTQTPRYLIKTRGQQVTLSCSPISGHRSVSWYQQTPGQGLQFLFEYFSETQRNKGNFPGRFSGRQFSNSRSEMNVSTLELGDSALYLCASTKLPGEDTQYFGPGTRLTVL.

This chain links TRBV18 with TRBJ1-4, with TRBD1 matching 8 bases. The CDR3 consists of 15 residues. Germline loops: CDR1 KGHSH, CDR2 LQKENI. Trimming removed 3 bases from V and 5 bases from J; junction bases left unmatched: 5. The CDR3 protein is CASSPDRGGNEKLFF. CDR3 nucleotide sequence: TGTGCCAGCTCACCCGACAGGGGTGGGAATGAAAAACTGTTTTTT.

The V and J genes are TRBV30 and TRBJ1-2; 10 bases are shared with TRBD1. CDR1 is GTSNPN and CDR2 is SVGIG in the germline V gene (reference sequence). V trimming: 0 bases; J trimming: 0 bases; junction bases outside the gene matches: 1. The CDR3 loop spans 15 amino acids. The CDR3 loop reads CAWSVGTGANYGYTF. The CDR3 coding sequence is TGTGCCTGGAGTGTAGGGACAGGGGCTAACTATGGCTACACCTTC.

The CDR3 sequence: CAWTWTAYNSPLHF. DNA for the CDR3: TGTGCCTGGACATGGACAGCATATAATTCACCCCTCCACTTT. The chain uses TRBV30 and TRBJ1-6; a possible D gene is TRBD1 (6 bases). CDR1 GTSNPN and CDR2 SVGIG come from the germline V gene (reference sequence). The CDR3 length is 14 residues. The V end was cut by 4 bases, the J end by 4 bases, with 11 bases between.

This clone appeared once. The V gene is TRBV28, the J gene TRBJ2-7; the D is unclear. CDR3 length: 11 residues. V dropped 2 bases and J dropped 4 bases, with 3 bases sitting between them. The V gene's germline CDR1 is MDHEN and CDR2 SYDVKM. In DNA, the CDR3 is TGTGCCAGCAGTTTAAGGTACGAGCAGTACTTC. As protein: CASSLRYEQYF.

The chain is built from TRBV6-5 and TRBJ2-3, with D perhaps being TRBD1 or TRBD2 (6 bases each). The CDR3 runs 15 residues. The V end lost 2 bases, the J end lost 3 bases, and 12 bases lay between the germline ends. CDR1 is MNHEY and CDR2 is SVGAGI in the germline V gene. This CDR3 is CASSYHRGRTDTQYF. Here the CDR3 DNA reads TGTGCCAGCAGTTACCACCGGGGGCGGACAGATACGCAGTATTTT.